These 24 T cell receptor beta chains were sequenced from one sample in a study of blood T cell repertoires in COVID-19. Clones were sequenced by immunoSEQ multiplex PCR, and TCRdb holds only the in-frame ones, with some missing. The sample yields tens of thousands of clones, 89% seen once. The sample taken for sequencing was peripheral blood. The source is a man in his 70s with active or convalescent COVID-19.

The rearrangement links TRBV7-8 to TRBJ2-2; D gene ambiguous. The CDR3 has 11 amino acids. Trimming pared 5 bases from V and 8 bases from J, leaving 6 bases between. The germline gives CDR1 SGHVS, CDR2 FQNEAQ. The CDR3 protein is CASSPLGELFF. The CDR3 DNA sequence: TGTGCCAGCAGCCCTCTAGGGGAGCTGTTTTTT.

V gene TRBV28 combines with J gene TRBJ2-3; D may be TRBD2 (7 bases). This CDR3 is 15 amino acids long. The germline V gene has CDR1 MDHEN and CDR2 SYDVKM. The V end lost 5 bases, the J end lost 1 base, and 13 bases lay between the germline ends. The chain's CDR3 is CASSSWGGRTDTQYF. The CDR3, as DNA: TGTGCCAGCAGTAGTTGGGGGGGGCGCACAGATACGCAGTATTTT.

The CDR3, as DNA: TGTGCCAGTAGTAGACCGGGACTGGGAGGCACTGAAGCTTTCTTT. It is translated as CASSRPGLGGTEAFF. This chain links TRBV19 with TRBJ1-1; D is perhaps TRBD1 (5 bases). The CDR3 runs to 15 residues. Germline CDR1 reads LNHDA; CDR2 reads SQIVND (reference sequence). The V gene lost 4 bases and the J gene lost 4 bases, with 16 bases spanning the gap.

This clone showed up just once. This rearrangement joins TRBV2 to TRBJ1-2; TRBD1 aligns across 12 bases. CDR1 and CDR2 from the germline V gene are SNHLY and FYNNEI. The CDR3 extends over 13 amino acids. V was clipped by 11 bases and J by 7 bases; unmatched bases: 8. The CDR3 DNA is TGTGCCTCCCGGGACAGGGGGCCAGGTGGCTACACCTTC. Amino acid sequence: CASRDRGPGGYTF.

The sample holds a few counts of this clone. The CDR3 here is CASSPGSGRADTQYF. In nucleotides, the CDR3 is TGTGCCAGCAGCCCCGGGTCCGGGCGGGCAGATACGCAGTATTTT. The chain uses TRBV9 and TRBJ2-3, with a possible D match to TRBD2 (5 bases). With 4 bases removed from V and 4 bases from J, the gap between germline ends came to 16 bases. CDR1 is SGDLS and CDR2 is YYNGEE in the germline V gene. The CDR3 consists of 15 residues.

V gene TRBV6-5 combines with J gene TRBJ1-5; no firm D call. CDR1 is MNHEY, CDR2 SVGAGI, per germline. The ends were cut back, 6 bases at V and 9 bases at J, with 12 bases in the middle. This CDR3 region has 12 residues. CDR3 region: CASSLEGGPQHF. The CDR3 DNA is TGTGCCAGCAGCCTTGAGGGTGGGCCCCAGCATTTT.

The chain uses TRBV30 and TRBJ1-1, with 8 bases fitting TRBD1. The V and J ends lost 8 bases and 1 base, in that order; junction bases with no gene match: 9. This CDR3 has 14 amino acids. CDR1 GTSNPN and CDR2 SVGIG come from the germline V gene (reference sequence). The CDR3 spells CAVGQGRENTEAFF. The CDR3, as DNA: TGTGCCGTAGGACAGGGTCGAGAGAACACTGAAGCTTTCTTT.

The gene calls are TRBV7-6 and TRBJ1-6, with a tentative D call TRBD1 (6 bases). The germline V gene has CDR1 SGHVS and CDR2 FNYEAQ. The V end lost 1 base, the J end lost 7 bases, and 11 bases lay between the germline ends. The CDR3 has 15 residues. The CDR3: CASSLEGHGNSPLHF. The CDR3 bases are TGTGCCAGCAGCTTAGAGGGACACGGAAATTCACCCCTCCACTTT.

V and J are TRBV2 and TRBJ2-1; 10 bases are shared with TRBD1. Trimming removed 6 bases from V and 7 bases from J; junction bases left unmatched: 9. The CDR3 spans 15 residues. Germline V gene data show CDR1 as SNHLY and CDR2 as FYNNEI. CDR3 amino acids: CASSRTGGIVNEQFF. The DNA of the CDR3 is TGTGCCAGCAGCCGGACAGGGGGAATTGTAAATGAGCAGTTCTTC.

V gene TRBV6-6 combines with J gene TRBJ2-3; D is uncertain. Trimming took off 5 bases at V and 5 bases at J, with 5 bases between the two ends. Germline V lookup: CDR1 MNHNY, CDR2 SVGAGI (reference sequence). This CDR3 is 11 amino acids long. CDR3 protein: CASSPGDTQYF. CDR3 nucleotides: TGTGCCAGCAGTCCCGGAGATACGCAGTATTTT.

V and J are TRBV5-6 and TRBJ2-5; 7 bases are shared with TRBD1. Germline lookup yields CDR1 SGHDT and CDR2 YYEEEE. The CDR3 is made up of 19 amino acids. V lost 2 bases to trimming and J lost 1 base; unmatched junction nucleotides: 17. CDR3 DNA sequence: TGTGCCAGCAGCTTAGACAGGGAGAGGTGGGTTAAGGGCCAAGAGACCCAGTACTTC. This gives the protein CASSLDRERWVKGQETQYF.

V and J are TRBV5-6 and TRBJ2-5, with a possible D match to TRBD1 (6 bases). The CDR3 runs 15 residues. Germline V gene data show CDR1 as SGHDT and CDR2 as YYEEEE. Trimming stripped 3 bases from V and 4 bases from J, with 16 bases between. CDR3 in DNA: TGTGCCAGCAGCTCCTTGCAGGGGAGAGGAGAGACCCAGTACTTC. Translated: CASSSLQGRGETQYF.

In DNA, the CDR3 is TGTGCCAGCAGTCCCCCCCGGGACAGCCCTGGCTACACCTTC. This translates into CASSPPRDSPGYTF. V is TRBV28 and J is TRBJ1-2, with TRBD1 matching 7 bases. Germline CDR1 MDHEN, CDR2 SYDVKM. This CDR3 spans 14 amino acids. The junction had 10 bases not matched to a gene; V was cut back by 5 bases and J by 7 bases.

This chain joins TRBV5-4 and TRBJ1-2; 8 bases fit TRBD1. The trim removed 4 bases at V and 2 bases at J, leaving 7 bases unmatched. From germline, CDR1 is SGHNT and CDR2 YYREEE (reference sequence). The CDR3 length is 15 residues. This CDR3 is CASSPAGTGNYGYTF. The CDR3 coding sequence is TGTGCCAGCAGCCCCGCCGGGACAGGCAACTATGGCTACACCTTC.

This clone is a singleton in its sample. V usage is TRBV27 and J usage is TRBJ2-2; 12 bases line up with TRBD2. The germline gives CDR1 MNHEY, CDR2 SMNVEV (reference sequence). This CDR3 region has 16 residues. J gave up 6 bases and V 5 bases, and 7 bases lay outside the gene matches. The CDR3 here is CASSPRTSGEAGELFF. The DNA of the CDR3 is TGTGCCAGCAGTCCCCGGACTAGCGGGGAAGCCGGGGAGCTGTTTTTT.

The rearrangement links TRBV29-1 to TRBJ1-2; 10 bases agree with TRBD1. Germline trimming cut 6 bases from V and 8 bases from J; bases unmatched to any gene: 15. CDR3 length: 15 amino acids. Per the germline V gene, CDR1 is SQVTM and CDR2 is ANQGSEA. As DNA, the CDR3 is TGCAGCGTCCATTTACCGGGACAGGGGCTCCCAGGCTACACCTTC. Protein: CSVHLPGQGLPGYTF.

The CDR3, as DNA: TGTGCCAGCAGGGGACTAGCGGGGACTCTAAGGAGGGAGACCCAGTACTTC. This sequence encodes CASRGLAGTLRRETQYF. This chain joins TRBV2 and TRBJ2-5; 13 bases align to TRBD2. The junction had 12 bases not matched to a gene; V was cut back by 6 bases and J by 5 bases. This CDR3 is 17 amino acids long. Germline V CDR1 and CDR2: SNHLY, FYNNEI.

This clone came up a few times. The CDR3 spells CASSSRTEAFF. Written as DNA, the CDR3 is TGTGCCAGCAGCTCCCGTACTGAAGCTTTCTTT. The rearrangement uses TRBV5-6 and TRBJ1-1; D is ambiguous. There are 11 residues in the CDR3. Germline V lookup: CDR1 SGHDT, CDR2 YYEEEE. V lost 3 bases and J lost 5, with 5 bases in between.

In its sample, this clone was seen a few times. The chain combines TRBV5-8 with TRBJ1-5, with 7 bases fitting TRBD1. Per germline, CDR1 SGHTS and CDR2 YDEGEE. The CDR3 has 14 residues. After removal of 3 bases from V and 6 bases from J, the junction contained 6 bases not matched to a gene. The CDR3 DNA reads as TGTGCCAGCAGCTACGACAGGGATGGTCAGCCCCAGCATTTT. Translation gives CASSYDRDGQPQHF.

This chain's CDR3 is CASSSTVTNSGANVLTF. The CDR3 DNA sequence: TGCGCCAGCAGCTCGACAGTAACGAACTCTGGGGCCAACGTCCTGACTTTC. The V and J genes are TRBV5-1 and TRBJ2-6, with D possibly being TRBD1 (5 bases). Trimming cost V 3 bases and J 0 bases, with 13 bases left between them. Per germline, CDR1 SGHRS and CDR2 YFSETQ. This CDR3 contains 17 residues.

This clone was counted between two and nine times. The CDR3 DNA is TGTGCCAGCAGTGAAGGGGAGGGGGGTTCTCATTCACCCCTCCACTTT. Its translation is CASSEGEGGSHSPLHF. V is TRBV2 and J is TRBJ1-6; a weak D match, TRBD1 (6 bases). CDR1 SNHLY and CDR2 FYNNEI come from the germline V gene. Trimming took off 1 base at V and 8 bases at J, with 15 bases between the two ends. This CDR3 is 16 amino acids long. Together with reference TRBV2 and TRBJ1-6, the CDR3 gives the full variable domain: EPEVTQTPSHQVTQMGQEVILRCVPISNHLYFYWYRQILGQKVEFLVSFYNNEISEKSEIFDDQFSVERPDGSNFTLKIRSTKLEDSAMYFCASSEGEGGSHSPLHFGNGTRLTVT.

The chain combines TRBV30 with TRBJ1-5; TRBD1 matches at 7 bases. V lost 3 bases and J lost 5; bases outside the gene matches: 13. Germline loops: CDR1 GTSNPN, CDR2 SVGIG (reference sequence). There are 16 residues in the CDR3. The DNA of the CDR3 is TGTGCCTGGAGCCCCAGACTAAGGGGGCGGGATCAGCCCCAGCATTTT. The encoded protein is CAWSPRLRGRDQPQHF. Using reference TRBV30 and TRBJ1-5 for the parts outside the CDR3, the full variable domain is SQTIHQWPATLVQPVGSPLSLECTVEGTSNPNLYWYRQAAGRGLQLLFYSVGIGQISSEVPQNLSASRPQDRQFILSSKKLLLSDSGFYLCAWSPRLRGRDQPQHFGDGTRLSIL.

J is TRBJ1-1 and V is TRBV27, with a weak D call TRBD1 (5 bases). Germline V gives CDR1 MNHEY, CDR2 SMNVEV (reference sequence). Trimming pared 5 bases from V and 5 bases from J, leaving 21 bases between. The CDR3 is made up of 16 amino acids. CDR3 protein: CASSPRTIGGKTEAFF. The CDR3, as DNA: TGTGCCAGCAGTCCCCGTACAATCGGGGGAAAGACTGAAGCTTTCTTT.

V is TRBV2 and J is TRBJ1-5; D remains unclear. The V gene's germline CDR1 is SNHLY and CDR2 FYNNEI. The CDR3 has 11 residues. V shed 6 bases and J shed 4 bases, with 4 bases lying between them. Here the CDR3 reads CASSENQPQHF. CDR3 DNA sequence: TGTGCCAGCAGCGAGAATCAGCCCCAGCATTTT.